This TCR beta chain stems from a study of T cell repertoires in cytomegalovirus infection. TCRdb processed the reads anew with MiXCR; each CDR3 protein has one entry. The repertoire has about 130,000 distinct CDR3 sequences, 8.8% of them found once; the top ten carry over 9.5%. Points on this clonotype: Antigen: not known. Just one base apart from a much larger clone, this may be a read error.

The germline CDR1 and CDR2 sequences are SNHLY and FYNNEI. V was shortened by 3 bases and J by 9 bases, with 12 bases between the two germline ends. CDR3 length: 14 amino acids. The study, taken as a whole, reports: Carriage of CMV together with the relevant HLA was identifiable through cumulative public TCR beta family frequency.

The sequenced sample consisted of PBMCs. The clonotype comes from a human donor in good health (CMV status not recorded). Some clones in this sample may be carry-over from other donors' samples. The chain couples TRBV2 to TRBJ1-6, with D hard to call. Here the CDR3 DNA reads TGTGCCAGCAGTGACGGCCCTCCTAGTTCACCCCTCCACTTT. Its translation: CASSDGPPSSPLHF.